This TCR beta chain derives from a study of T cell repertoires in cytomegalovirus infection (dated by TCRdb to between 2018 and 2020). Some background on the complete study: Because public TCR beta signatures pointed to carriage of CMV infection together with the matching HLA type, the HLA type of each donor mattered for the analysis.

Turning to this clonotype: It lacks a known antigen. Base quality data are lacking; no much larger clone is found one base away.

General conclusions and limits of the study: The ex vivo response was dominated by HLA-C-restricted CMV-specific TCR beta clonotypes, which also provided the single most frequent clonotype in two of eight donors. In both this cohort and an independent 352-donor cohort, the cumulative frequency of public TCR beta family members distinguished carriers of CMV infection plus the relevant HLA type.

Reading from cysteine to phenylalanine, the CDR3 counts 15 amino acids. Of the read, only the CDR3 DNA is kept; its 45 bases are in frame from base 1. Trimming takes 5 bases from V and 4 bases from J, and the germline ends sit 17 bases apart. The listed sequencing device is Illumina HiSeq 1500. TCRdb's own reprocessing of the public reads used fastp at Q25 and MiXCR and kept productive beta chains. A single entry per CDR3 protein holds the most common genes and DNA from its merged rows. This sample comprises about 180,000 distinct CDR3 sequences, around 14% of them detected only once. In total, the top ten clones hold approximately 30% of the sample.

Recombination joined TRBV12-3 or TRBV12-4 with TRBJ1-2, with a tentative D gene TRBD1 over 6 matching bases. The receptor comes from a human donor in good health (CMV status not recorded). Some clones in this sample may be carry-over from other donors' samples. Specimen: PBMCs. The nucleotide sequence reads as follows: TGTGCCAGCAGTCCCCAGTTGGCGGGGGCCTATGGCTACACCTTC. It encodes CASSPQLAGAYGYTF.